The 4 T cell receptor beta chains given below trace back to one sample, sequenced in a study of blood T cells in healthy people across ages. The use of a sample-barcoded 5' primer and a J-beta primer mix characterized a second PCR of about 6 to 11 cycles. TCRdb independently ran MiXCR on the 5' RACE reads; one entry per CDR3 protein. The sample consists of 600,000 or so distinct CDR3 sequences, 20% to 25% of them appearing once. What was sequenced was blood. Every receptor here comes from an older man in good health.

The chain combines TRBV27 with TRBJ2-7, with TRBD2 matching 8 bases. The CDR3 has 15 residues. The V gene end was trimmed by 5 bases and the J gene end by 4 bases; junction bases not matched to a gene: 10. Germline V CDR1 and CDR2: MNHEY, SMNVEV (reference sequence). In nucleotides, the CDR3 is TGTGCCAGCAGTCTAGCGGGCAGTGATTTTTACGAGCAGTACTTC. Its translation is CASSLAGSDFYEQYF.

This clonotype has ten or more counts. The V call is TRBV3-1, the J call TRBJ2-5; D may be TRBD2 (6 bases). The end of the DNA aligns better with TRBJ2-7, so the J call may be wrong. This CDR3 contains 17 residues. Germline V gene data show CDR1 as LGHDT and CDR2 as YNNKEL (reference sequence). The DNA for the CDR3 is TGTGCCAGCAGCCAAGCACGGGTAGCGGTTGGGGCCTACGAGCAGTACTTC. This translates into CASSQARVAVGAYEQYF.

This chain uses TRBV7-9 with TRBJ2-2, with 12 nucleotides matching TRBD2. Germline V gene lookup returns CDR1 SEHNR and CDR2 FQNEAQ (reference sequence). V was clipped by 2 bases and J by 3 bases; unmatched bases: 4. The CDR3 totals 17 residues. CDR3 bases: TGTGCCAGCAGCTTACTAGCGGGAGGGGGACACACCGGGGAGCTGTTTTTT. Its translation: CASSLLAGGGHTGELFF. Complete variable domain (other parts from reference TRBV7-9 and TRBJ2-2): DTGVSQNPRHKITKRGQNVTFRCDPISEHNRLYWYRQTLGQGPEFLTYFQNEAQLEKSRLLSDRFSAERPKGSFSTLEIQRTEQGDSAMYLCASSLLAGGGHTGELFFGEGSRLTVL.

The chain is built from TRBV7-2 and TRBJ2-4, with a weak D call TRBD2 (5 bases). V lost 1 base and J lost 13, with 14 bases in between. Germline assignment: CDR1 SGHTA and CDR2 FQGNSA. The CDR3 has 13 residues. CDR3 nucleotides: TGTGCCAGCAGCTTAGGAGTAGCGAAAAGGCAGTACTTC. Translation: CASSLGVAKRQYF.